A single sample is the source of the 11 T cell receptor beta chains below, sequenced in a study of cytomegalovirus exposure and HLA in healthy donors (dated by TCRdb to between 2016 and 2019). Libraries were built with the immunoSEQ multiplex PCR assay. The multiplex PCR relied on a mix of 60 forward primers for TCR Vbeta segments and 13 reverse primers for TCR Jbeta segments. The table was pulled from immuneACCESS by TCRdb, which kept in-frame rearrangements only. Such tables lose some clones; where checked, under half of the loss comes from unresolved V genes, and the rest has no known cause. The sample table lists roughly 120,000 clones, about 79% of them with a count of one. The ten largest clones take up less than 2.5% of the sample. Sequenced sample: PBMCs. Receptor source: a man aged 50-59 years in good health and CMV-seronegative.

The chain employs TRBV7-9 and TRBJ2-3; D gene uncertain. Germline CDR1 and CDR2: SEHNR and FQNEAQ (reference sequence). Between the trimmed V and J ends, which lost 6 bases and 2 bases, there was a span of 12 bases. CDR3 length equals 14 residues. This CDR3 is CASRDTTTTDTQYF. The DNA of the CDR3 is TGTGCCAGCAGGGATACTACAACCACAGATACGCAGTATTTT.

The chain joins TRBV15 to TRBJ1-2, with 7 bases fitting TRBD1. The junction had 9 bases not matched to a gene; V was cut back by 5 bases and J by 3 bases. There are 15 residues in the CDR3. Germline V gene data show CDR1 as LNHNV and CDR2 as YYDKDF (reference sequence). The CDR3 DNA reads as TGTGCCACCAGCTCATGGGCAGGGGGATACTATGGCTACACCTTC. It is translated as CATSSWAGGYYGYTF.

This sequence joins TRBV29-1 and TRBJ1-2; 11 bases match TRBD1. The CDR3 length is 13 residues. With 5 bases clipped from V and 8 bases from J, the junction kept 7 bases outside the gene matches. Germline assignment: CDR1 SQVTM and CDR2 ANQGSEA. The chain's CDR3 is CSVTRTGGGGYTF. The CDR3 DNA reads TGCAGCGTTACACGGACAGGGGGCGGAGGCTACACCTTC. Using reference TRBV29-1 and TRBJ1-2 for the parts outside the CDR3, the full variable domain is SAVISQKPSRDICQRGTSLTIQCQVDSQVTMMFWYRQQPGQSLTLIATANQGSEATYESGFVIDKFPISRPNLTFSTLTVSNMSPEDSSIYLCSVTRTGGGGYTFGSGTRLTVV.

The chain links TRBV2 to TRBJ2-3; maybe TRBD1 (6 bases). The CDR3 has 16 amino acids. In germline, CDR1 is SNHLY, CDR2 FYNNEI. The V end lost 2 bases, the J end lost 6 bases, and 18 bases lay between the germline ends. The DNA for the CDR3 is TGTGCCAGCAGTGAATCAGGGGCTTTCCTTCGGGATACGCAGTATTTT. It translates to CASSESGAFLRDTQYF. Using reference TRBV2 and TRBJ2-3 for the parts outside the CDR3, the full variable domain is EPEVTQTPSHQVTQMGQEVILRCVPISNHLYFYWYRQILGQKVEFLVSFYNNEISEKSEIFDDQFSVERPDGSNFTLKIRSTKLEDSAMYFCASSESGAFLRDTQYFGPGTRLTVL.

This chain links TRBV5-1 with TRBJ1-5; possibly TRBD1 for D (5 bases). In germline, CDR1 is SGHRS, CDR2 YFSETQ. The CDR3 runs to 15 residues. Trimming shortened V by 5 bases and J by 4 bases, and 16 bases separated the two germline ends. The CDR3 sequence is CASSPDGGGNQPQHF. The CDR3 nucleotides are TGCGCCAGCAGTCCGGACGGGGGGGGAAATCAGCCCCAGCATTTT.

The chain is built from TRBV10-3 and TRBJ2-7; possible D gene TRBD1, 6 bases. V was clipped by 6 bases and J by 1 base, with 22 bases between them. The CDR3 length is 17 residues. The germline V gene has CDR1 ENHRY and CDR2 SYGVKD. CDR3 sequence: CAIRTRSNRVRSYEQYV. The CDR3 nucleotides are TGTGCCATCAGGACCCGCTCTAACAGGGTAAGGTCCTACGAGCAGTACGTC.

The chain carries TRBV5-5 and TRBJ2-1; D gene ambiguous. The ends were cut back, 4 bases at V and 6 bases at J, with 5 bases in the middle. Per the germline V gene, CDR1 is SGHKS and CDR2 is YYEKEE (reference sequence). The CDR3 length is 11 residues. The CDR3 DNA reads TGTGCCAGCAGCCCTCTCAATGAGCAGTTCTTC. Amino acid sequence: CASSPLNEQFF.

The chain couples TRBV6-1 to TRBJ1-6; maybe TRBD1 (6 bases). Trimming stripped 11 bases from V and 0 bases from J, with 8 bases between. The CDR3 covers 13 residues. Per the germline V gene, CDR1 is MNHNS and CDR2 is SASEGT. The CDR3 loop reads CALDSSYNSPLHF. CDR3 DNA sequence: TGTGCCCTGGACAGCTCCTATAATTCACCCCTCCACTTT.

The chain carries TRBV6-1 and TRBJ1-5; D possibly corresponds to TRBD1 (6 bases). The CDR3 runs to 14 residues. Germline CDR1 MNHNS, CDR2 SASEGT. The germline V and J ends were trimmed by 5 bases and 4 bases, with 12 bases remaining between them. The DNA for the CDR3 is TGTGCCAGCAGTTTAGGACAGTTTAATCAGCCCCAGCATTTT. Translated, it gives CASSLGQFNQPQHF.

The rearrangement links TRBV5-8 to TRBJ1-2; D may be TRBD1 (6 bases). Germline CDR1 and CDR2: SGHTS and YDEGEE. The CDR3 loop spans 15 amino acids. The germline V and J ends were trimmed by 0 bases and 4 bases, with 13 bases remaining between them. The CDR3 sequence is CASSLGLTGLYGYTF. In DNA form, the CDR3 reads TGTGCCAGCAGCTTGGGGCTGACAGGCCTCTATGGCTACACCTTC.

J is TRBJ2-5 and V is TRBV29-1, with a tentative D call TRBD2 (5 bases). The tail of the sequence fits TRBJ2-7 better, so the J call may be wrong. This CDR3 contains 13 residues. Germline V gives CDR1 SQVTM, CDR2 ANQGSEA. The CDR3 bases are TGCAGCGTTGGGACTGAGAGCTCCTACGAGCAGTACTTC. Protein: CSVGTESSYEQYF.